A selection of T cell receptor beta chains follows, all from one sample in a study of T cell changes during pregnancy in multiple sclerosis. Data came from immunoSEQ multiplex PCR; TCRdb stores just in-frame clones and leaves some out. The sample holds about 59,000 clones; 90% to 95% are singletons and the top ten take just over 2.5%. The sample here was CD8+ T cells from peripheral blood mononuclear cells, taken after pregnancy. These receptors were taken from a female donor with multiple sclerosis, enrolled in a pregnancy study. CDR3s include the opening cysteine and the closing phenylalanine or tryptophan. A D gene is named only where the DNA matches it firmly. Clone sizes are given selectively: once, few, many, or a class where the clone is expanded.

j_call v_call clone_size cdr3_length d_call cdr3_aa cdr3_nt
TRBJ1-2 TRBV9 - 15 - CASSTTSGGNYGYTF TGTGCCAGCAGCACAACCTCGGGGGGGAACTATGGCTACACCTTC
TRBJ2-7 TRBV25-1 - 13 - CASSEGRGYEQYF TGTGCCAGCAGTGAAGGGCGGGGTTACGAGCAGTACTTC
TRBJ1-1 TRBV6-1 - 12 - CASSGSTVEAFF TGTGCCAGCAGTGGGAGCACGGTTGAAGCTTTCTTT
TRBJ2-7 TRBV19 - 13 - CASSPSTGGEQYF TGTGCCAGTAGCCCCTCGACAGGTGGCGAGCAGTACTTC
TRBJ1-1 TRBV7-9 - 12 - CASSFSGTEAFF TGTGCCAGCAGTTTTAGCGGGACTGAAGCTTTCTTT
TRBJ1-5 TRBV7-2 - 17 TRBD1 CASSFTGAAYSNQPQHF TGTGCCAGCAGCTTCACAGGGGCCGCGTATAGCAATCAGCCCCAGCATTTT
TRBJ2-2 TRBV7-9 few 17 TRBD1 CASSLATGLLDTGELFF TGTGCCAGCAGCTTAGCGACAGGGCTCTTGGACACCGGGGAGCTGTTTTTT
TRBJ2-7 TRBV28 - 14 TRBD1 CASSSRQGAREQYF TGTGCCAGCAGTTCCCGACAGGGGGCGCGCGAGCAGTACTTC
TRBJ1-1 TRBV5-5 - 16 TRBD1 CASSLSPRTGGTEAFF TGTGCCAGCAGCTTGTCCCCTCGGACAGGGGGCACTGAAGCTTTCTTT
TRBJ1-1 TRBV7-9 - 12 - CASGRGNTEAFF TGTGCCAGCGGGAGGGGGAACACTGAAGCTTTCTTT
TRBJ2-7 TRBV4-2 - 16 TRBD2 CASSQVLAGGDYEQYF TGTGCCAGCAGCCAGGTACTAGCGGGAGGCGACTACGAGCAGTACTTC
TRBJ2-2 TRBV15 - 15 - CATSLYRGGTGELFF TGTGCCACCAGCCTCTATAGAGGGGGTACCGGGGAGCTGTTTTTT
TRBJ1-3 TRBV5-1 - 12 - CASSLNSNTIYF TGCGCCAGCAGCTTGAATAGTAACACCATATATTTT
TRBJ2-3 TRBV29-1 - 11 - CSVERTDTQYF TGCAGCGTTGAGAGAACAGATACGCAGTATTTT
TRBJ2-1 TRBV30 - 14 TRBD2 CAWSVTSGINEQFF TGTGCCTGGAGTGTAACTAGCGGGATAAATGAGCAGTTCTTC